These 8 T cell receptor beta chains were sequenced from one sample in a study of T cells after yellow fever vaccination. TCRdb re-called the 5' RACE reads with MiXCR, one entry per CDR3 protein. The table has 500,000 to 700,000 distinct CDR3 sequences, roughly 21% seen once. Here the sequenced sample was PBMCs, taken 15 days after the yellow fever booster vaccination. The origin of the receptors is a man aged 25-45 years who received the YFV17D yellow fever vaccine.

This chain joins TRBV29-1 and TRBJ2-5; D is unresolved. From germline, CDR1 is SQVTM and CDR2 ANQGSEA. Trimming cost V 7 bases and J 1 base, with 16 bases left between them. This CDR3 is built from 14 residues. The CDR3 sequence is CSGAARLVQETQYF. CDR3 in DNA: TGCAGCGGGGCCGCACGGCTTGTCCAAGAGACCCAGTACTTC.

This chain joins TRBV7-9 and TRBJ1-4; tentative D call: TRBD1 (5 bases). This CDR3 contains 13 residues. Germline values: CDR1 SEHNR, CDR2 FQNEAQ (reference sequence). V was pared by 6 bases and J by 5 bases, with 10 bases between. The DNA for the CDR3 is TGTGCCAGCAGGCTGGGGGGGAATGAAAAACTGTTTTTT. Protein: CASRLGGNEKLFF.

This clonotype showed up just a few times. V usage is TRBV6-2 or TRBV6-3 and J usage is TRBJ2-1, with D perhaps matching TRBD2 (5 bases). The CDR3 runs to 16 residues. Trimming took 6 bases from V and 5 from J, leaving 20 bases between them. Germline CDR1 MNHEY, CDR2 SVGEGT. The CDR3 nucleotides are TGTGCCAGCAGACCGGTGCCGGGGTGGGGTAACAATGAGCAGTTCTTC. Translated, it gives CASRPVPGWGNNEQFF.

This clonotype appeared a few times. V is TRBV12-3 or TRBV12-4 and J is TRBJ1-2; D remains ambiguous. V was shortened by 1 base and J by 8 bases, with 8 bases between the two germline ends. The CDR3 loop spans 12 amino acids. As DNA, the CDR3 is TGTGCCAGCAGTTTAGGGCTCGGAGGCTACACCTTC. Translated, it gives CASSLGLGGYTF.

This clonotype came up a few times. The V call is TRBV7-2, the J call TRBJ2-3, with D uncertain. There are 14 residues in the CDR3. Trimming took off 0 bases at V and 2 bases at J, with 6 bases between the two ends. Germline CDR1 SGHTA, CDR2 FQGNSA. CDR3 amino acids: CASSLAHDTDTQYF. The CDR3 region has the DNA TGTGCCAGCAGCTTAGCCCACGACACAGATACGCAGTATTTT.

This clonotype was found a few times. V is TRBV15 and J is TRBJ1-2; 9 bases align to TRBD1. After removal of 0 bases from V and 8 bases from J, the junction contained 7 bases not matched to a gene. CDR3 length equals 15 residues. Germline values: CDR1 LNHNV, CDR2 YYDKDF (reference sequence). CDR3 in amino acids: CATSRDRDRDGGYTF. The DNA for the CDR3 is TGTGCCACCAGCAGAGACCGGGACAGGGACGGGGGCTACACCTTC.

The chain links TRBV2 to TRBJ2-1, with 10 nucleotides matching TRBD2. J was trimmed by 2 bases and V by 5 bases; bases with no gene match: 6. The CDR3 is made up of 16 amino acids. Germline CDR1 is SNHLY and CDR2 is FYNNEI. In nucleotides, the CDR3 is TGTGCCAGCAGTACAGCGGGGGGGGCGACCTACAATGAGCAGTTCTTC. It encodes CASSTAGGATYNEQFF.

This clonotype was detected only a few times. V is TRBV30 and J is TRBJ2-3, with TRBD1 identical over 7 bases. Germline CDR1 and CDR2: GTSNPN and SVGIG (reference sequence). CDR3 length: 16 residues. V shed 3 bases, J shed 0 bases, and the junction held 9 bases outside the gene matches. The CDR3 loop is CAWRRQGYGSTDTQYF. The CDR3 region has the DNA TGTGCCTGGAGGAGACAGGGATATGGTAGCACAGATACGCAGTATTTT.